What follows are 17 T cell receptor beta chains derived from one specimen sequenced in a study of CXCR3-negative and CXCR3-positive naive CD8 T cells (dated by TCRdb to about 2019). Sequenced using a NextSeq 550. The Human TCR Profiling Kit (MiLaboratory) was used to prepare UMI-labeled 5' RACE TRB cDNA libraries. The reads underwent TCRdb reprocessing, giving one record for each CDR3 protein sequence and no DNA. This sample's records show about 3,100 distinct CDR3 sequences. Of the sample, 1.4% to 1.5% is held by the ten largest clones. The investigation overall reported the following: Compared with CXCR3-negative naive cells, CXCR3-positive naive cells had TRB CDR3s with higher hydrophobicity (lower Kidera factor 4), lower energy, and higher strength and volume indices.

Their antigens remain unidentified. What was sequenced was naive CXCR3+ CD8+ T cells from blood. The sample's cell subset or site label is to be understood as: CD45RO-CCR7+CD27+CD95- naive CD8+ T cells expressing CXCR3 (TNR3+). The origin of the receptors is a human donor in good health. Some clones in this sample may be carry-over from other donors' samples.

The chain carries TRBV7-8 and TRBJ2-3; the TCRdb D gene call, TRBD2, has no DNA to confirm it. CDR1 and CDR2 (germline): SGHVS, FQNEAQ. The CDR3 loop spans 17 amino acids. CDR3 sequence: CASSSKSLGEFTDTQYF.

Its frequency marks this clonotype as medium-sized. V and J are TRBV5-1 and TRBJ1-5. The CDR3 loop spans 14 amino acids. Germline CDR1 and CDR2: SGHRS and YFSETQ. The CDR3 sequence: CASSLRPINQPQHF.

The rearrangement uses TRBV27 and TRBJ2-2; without DNA, the TCRdb call of TRBD2 cannot be checked. The V gene's germline CDR1 is MNHEY and CDR2 SMNVEV (reference sequence). The CDR3 is made up of 16 amino acids. This CDR3 reads CASRLRAGTFTGELFF.

This chain joins TRBV7-8 and TRBJ1-1. Germline V CDR1 and CDR2: SGHVS, FQNEAQ. The CDR3 sequence is 14 residues long. This chain's CDR3 is CASLARGLNTEAFF.

This CDR3 reads CASDGTEPSYEQYF. The gene calls are TRBV6-2 or TRBV6-3 and TRBJ2-7; TCRdb designates TRBD1, a call that cannot be tested without DNA. The CDR3 spans 14 residues. Looked up from germline, CDR1 is MNHEY and CDR2 is SVGEGT.

This clonotype shows up as medium-sized (0.01 to 0.1%) by frequency. V is TRBV28 and J is TRBJ2-3; checking the TCRdb D call of TRBD2 is not possible without DNA. The CDR3 totals 16 residues. Germline CDR1 is MDHEN and CDR2 is SYDVKM. CDR3 residues: CASRDGLAEFTDTQYF.

This clonotype is medium-sized by frequency. V is TRBV4-1 and J is TRBJ2-1; the D call of TRBD1 rests on TCRdb alone, since no DNA is present to check it. Germline V gene sequence: CDR1 MGHRA, CDR2 YSYEKL. There are 16 residues in the CDR3. The CDR3 protein is CASSQVGQGPYNEQFF.

The rearrangement joins TRBV29-1 to TRBJ1-1; TCRdb lists TRBD1, though no DNA is available to test this call. CDR3 length: 12 residues. The germline CDR1 and CDR2 sequences are SQVTM and ANQGSEA. CDR3 region: CSVMTGGPEAFF.

The chain is built from TRBV12-3 or TRBV12-4 and TRBJ2-7; TCRdb's D gene call, TRBD1, goes unchecked for lack of DNA. The CDR3 has 14 residues. This chain's CDR3 is CASSFIGGWYEQYF.

The rearrangement joins TRBV5-1 to TRBJ2-5; with no DNA, the TCRdb D assignment of TRBD1 cannot be verified. Per germline, CDR1 SGHRS and CDR2 YFSETQ. This CDR3 spans 16 amino acids. CDR3: CASSHNPGQGQETQYF.

Its frequency marks this clonotype as medium-sized (0.01 to 0.1%). The rearrangement joins TRBV29-1 to TRBJ2-3; TCRdb's D call of TRBD1 is untestable without DNA. This CDR3 has 16 residues. CDR1 and CDR2 (germline): SQVTM, ANQGSEA. CDR3 region: CSVEDRLDRGPDTQYF.

This clonotype is classed as medium-sized by frequency. The CDR3 here is CASSLAVRTVNSEAFF. The chain combines TRBV7-9 with TRBJ1-1; without DNA, the TCRdb call of TRBD1 cannot be checked. The CDR3 totals 16 residues. Germline V gene data show CDR1 as SEHNR and CDR2 as FQNEAQ (reference sequence).

This clonotype counts as medium-sized (0.01 to 0.1%) by frequency. The chain couples TRBV12-3 or TRBV12-4 to TRBJ1-1. This CDR3 has 13 residues. Here the CDR3 reads CASSDTANTEAFF.

Judged by frequency, this clonotype is medium-sized. CDR3 sequence: CSARGTDTQYF. The chain uses TRBV29-1 and TRBJ2-3. CDR3 size: 11 residues. CDR1 is SQVTM, CDR2 ANQGSEA, per germline.

The chain links TRBV21-1 to TRBJ2-7; TCRdb's assignment of TRBD1 cannot be checked, as there is no DNA. TRBV21-1 is designated a pseudogene. CDR3 length: 16 residues. Here the CDR3 reads CASSKDPGEASKEQYF.

This sequence joins TRBV4-3 and TRBJ1-4; TCRdb's D call, TRBD1, is unchecked because there is no DNA. The CDR3 extends over 15 amino acids. CDR1 is LGHNA, CDR2 YSLEER, per germline. The CDR3 sequence: CASSQDGTTNEKLFF.

The chain couples TRBV3-1 to TRBJ1-2; TCRdb's D call, TRBD1, is unchecked because there is no DNA. Germline V gene data show CDR1 as LGHDT and CDR2 as YNNKEL (reference sequence). This CDR3 has 12 amino acids. CDR3 sequence reads: CASIGDGYGYTF.